Below are 23 T cell receptor beta chains sequenced from a single sample in a study of blood T cell repertoires in COVID-19. Generated by immunoSEQ multiplex PCR, the TCRdb table keeps only in-frame clones and is missing some. The sample has tens of thousands of clones; roughly three quarters are singletons. Sequenced input: peripheral blood. The origin of the receptors is a human donor in a cohort sampled during active COVID-19.

The gene calls are TRBV7-3 and TRBJ2-6; D possibly corresponds to TRBD2 (6 bases). V was shortened by 1 base and J by 4 bases, with 20 bases between the two germline ends. This CDR3 is built from 19 residues. Germline-derived CDR1 and CDR2 are SGHTA and FQGTGA. This CDR3 is CASSLSGVGHQGGANVLTF. CDR3 in DNA: TGTGCCAGCAGCTTAAGCGGGGTTGGACACCAGGGAGGGGCCAACGTCCTGACTTTC.

The rearrangement uses TRBV18 and TRBJ2-7; 11 nucleotides match TRBD1. CDR3 length: 15 residues. CDR1 and CDR2 (germline): KGHSH, LQKENI. Trimming cost V 3 bases and J 0 bases; bases outside gene matches: 1. CDR3: CASSPGQGGSYEQYF. The CDR3 coding sequence is TGTGCCAGCTCACCGGGACAGGGGGGCTCCTACGAGCAGTACTTC.

V gene TRBV7-6 combines with J gene TRBJ1-1, with a tentative D call TRBD1 (6 bases). The CDR3 is 13 amino acids. The germline V gene encodes CDR1 SGHVS and CDR2 FNYEAQ. V shed 5 bases and J shed 4 bases, with 11 bases lying between them. The DNA of the CDR3 is TGTGCCAGCAGCCGGCAGGGGAGCACTGAAGCTTTCTTT. This gives the protein CASSRQGSTEAFF. Based on the CDR3 plus reference TRBV7-6 and TRBJ1-1, the full variable domain is GAGVSQSPRYKVTKRGQDVALRCDPISGHVSLYWYRQALGQGPEFLTYFNYEAQQDKSGLPNDRFSAERPEGSISTLTIQRTEQRDSAMYRCASSRQGSTEAFFGQGTRLTVV.

This chain connects TRBV11-3 to TRBJ2-5, with 9 bases that match TRBD1. J lost 5 bases, V lost 4 bases, and 8 bases had no gene match. This CDR3 has 15 residues. CDR1 and CDR2 from the germline V gene are SGHNT and YENEEA. The CDR3 DNA is TGTGCCAGCAGCTCTCGGACAGGGGTAGAGGAGACCCAGTACTTC. It codes for CASSSRTGVEETQYF.

The chain couples TRBV3-1 (or the pseudogene TRBV3-2) to TRBJ2-1; 11 bases align to TRBD2. Germline values: CDR1 LGHDT, CDR2 YNNKEL (reference sequence). The CDR3 runs 13 residues. With 10 bases clipped from V and 15 bases from J, the junction kept 14 bases outside the gene matches. The CDR3 region has the DNA TGTGCCACCGGGGGTAGCGGGAGGGACAGTACGTTCTTC. Encoded protein: CATGGSGRDSTFF.

J is TRBJ2-7 and V is TRBV27; 9 bases match TRBD1. V was clipped by 4 bases and J by 2 bases; unmatched bases: 3. CDR1 is MNHEY and CDR2 is SMNVEV in the germline V gene (reference sequence). The CDR3 has 14 residues. CDR3 DNA: TGTGCCAGCAGTTACAGGGGGCGAACCTACGAGCAGTACTTC. It codes for CASSYRGRTYEQYF.

CDR3 bases: TGTGCCAGCAGCTTAGCTGACAGGTCCTCCGGTGGCTACACCTTC. This encodes CASSLADRSSGGYTF. The gene calls are TRBV7-2 and TRBJ1-2, with D perhaps TRBD1 (6 bases). Germline V gene lookup returns CDR1 SGHTA and CDR2 FQGNSA. The CDR3 length is 15 residues. The V gene lost 0 bases and the J gene lost 7 bases, with 15 bases spanning the gap.

The table lists this clone with a few counts. The rearrangement uses TRBV11-2 and TRBJ2-7, with 7 nucleotides matching TRBD2. The CDR3 contains 14 residues. Germline loops: CDR1 SGHAT, CDR2 FQNNGV. Germline trimming cut 5 bases from V and 2 bases from J; bases unmatched to any gene: 6. CDR3 bases: TGTGCCAGCAGCGCCTTAGCGGGTACCTACGAGCAGTACTTC. Translation: CASSALAGTYEQYF.

The chain links TRBV4-2 to TRBJ1-2; 9 nucleotides agree with TRBD1. The CDR3 covers 17 residues. With V trimmed by 1 base and J by 6 bases, 12 bases remained unmatched. Germline CDR1 reads LGHNA; CDR2 reads YNFKEQ. The CDR3: CASSQATPGQGRNGYTF. DNA for the CDR3: TGTGCCAGCAGCCAAGCCACCCCCGGACAGGGGAGGAATGGCTACACCTTC.

CDR3 bases: TGTGCCAGCTCGGACCGACAGACTGAAGCTTTCTTT. Translating gives CASSDRQTEAFF. This sequence joins TRBV18 and TRBJ1-1, with a tentative D call TRBD1 (5 bases). The germline V gene has CDR1 KGHSH and CDR2 LQKENI. The CDR3 runs to 12 residues. The ends were cut back, 6 bases at V and 5 bases at J, with 10 bases in the middle.

V gene TRBV28 combines with J gene TRBJ1-5; D remains ambiguous. Trimming pared 6 bases from V and 7 bases from J, leaving 16 bases between. This CDR3 region has 14 residues. Germline loops: CDR1 MDHEN, CDR2 SYDVKM. CDR3 DNA sequence: TGTGCCAGCAGCGCCCCACAGATTGGGCAGCCCCAGCATTTT. Translating gives CASSAPQIGQPQHF.

The chain has TRBV4-3 and TRBJ2-1; TRBD1 matches 11 bases. The length of the CDR3 is 16 residues. Germline CDR1 LGHNA, CDR2 YSLEER. Germline trimming cut 0 bases from V and 5 bases from J; bases unmatched to any gene: 3. The CDR3 nucleotides are TGCGCCAGCAGCCAAGATATGGGACAGGGGGACAATGAGCAGTTCTTC. This encodes CASSQDMGQGDNEQFF.

The chain joins TRBV2 to TRBJ2-7; the match to TRBD2 covers 10 bases. The ends lost 2 bases at V and 3 bases at J; junction bases unmatched: 7. Germline lookup yields CDR1 SNHLY and CDR2 FYNNEI. The CDR3 is made up of 16 amino acids. CDR3 bases: TGTGCCAGCAGTGAAAGAGCGGGGGGGGATATCTACGAGCAGTACTTC. This translates into CASSERAGGDIYEQYF. The full variable domain, in which reference TRBV2 and TRBJ2-7 provide the parts outside the CDR3, is EPEVTQTPSHQVTQMGQEVILRCVPISNHLYFYWYRQILGQKVEFLVSFYNNEISEKSEIFDDQFSVERPDGSNFTLKIRSTKLEDSAMYFCASSERAGGDIYEQYFGPGTRLTVT.

The V call is TRBV6-1, the J call TRBJ1-4, with 11 nucleotides matching TRBD1. Germline V gene data show CDR1 as MNHNS and CDR2 as SASEGT. The CDR3 is made up of 16 amino acids. Trimming took 1 base from V and 7 from J; bases not matched to a gene: 5. The CDR3 loop is CASSEGGTGGAEKLFF. Here the CDR3 DNA reads TGTGCCAGCAGTGAAGGGGGGACAGGGGGTGCTGAAAAACTGTTTTTT.

The chain carries TRBV5-6 and TRBJ2-5, with D hard to call. The J call is uncertain, as TRBJ2-7 better fits the DNA end. Germline V lookup: CDR1 SGHDT, CDR2 YYEEEE. The CDR3 runs 13 residues. CDR3 protein: CASSFGTAYEQYF. DNA of the CDR3: TGTGCCAGCAGCTTTGGAACAGCCTACGAGCAGTACTTC.

In its sample, this clone was seen a few times. V and J are TRBV27 and TRBJ2-7, with D possibly TRBD2 on 6 matching bases. The germline gives CDR1 MNHEY, CDR2 SMNVEV (reference sequence). The CDR3 has 14 amino acids. With 2 bases removed from V and 6 bases from J, the gap between germline ends came to 14 bases. The CDR3 DNA is TGTGCCAGCAGTTTAACTCTAAGGCGGGGCGAGCAGTACTTC. It codes for CASSLTLRRGEQYF.

The chain joins TRBV3-1 (or the pseudogene TRBV3-2) to TRBJ1-1; D ambiguous. CDR3 length equals 15 residues. Per the germline V gene, CDR1 is LGHDT and CDR2 is YNNKEL (reference sequence). V gave up 1 base and J gave up 2 bases, with 11 bases separating them. CDR3 residues: CASSQGYGENTEAFF. The CDR3 DNA sequence: TGTGCCAGCAGCCAAGGATACGGGGAAAACACTGAAGCTTTCTTT.

CDR3 sequence reads: CASSPGQFFSGANVLTF. The CDR3 DNA follows: TGCGCCAGCAGCCCGGGACAGTTTTTCTCTGGGGCCAACGTCCTGACTTTC. The V gene is TRBV4-1, the J gene TRBJ2-6; 7 bases are shared with TRBD1. The CDR3 has 17 residues. Germline CDR1 and CDR2: MGHRA and YSYEKL. Trimming cost V 4 bases and J 0 bases; bases outside gene matches: 6.

J is TRBJ2-7 and V is TRBV4-1; 8 bases line up with TRBD2. CDR3 size: 15 residues. Germline loops: CDR1 MGHRA, CDR2 YSYEKL. Trimming took 4 bases from V and 0 from J; bases not matched to a gene: 5. The CDR3 sequence is CASSLSSGGSYEQYF. The CDR3 bases are TGCGCCAGCAGCCTCTCCAGCGGGGGCTCCTACGAGCAGTACTTC.

V gene TRBV25-1 combines with J gene TRBJ1-1; weak D call: TRBD1 (5 bases). The ends were cut back, 6 bases at V and 10 bases at J, with 21 bases in the middle. The CDR3 runs 14 residues. Germline V gene data show CDR1 as MGHDK and CDR2 as SYGVNS. In DNA form, the CDR3 reads TGTGCCAGCAGGTCTCCGGCAGGGTGGGGTAGAGCTTTCTTT. Its translation: CASRSPAGWGRAFF.

The chain uses TRBV3-1 (or the pseudogene TRBV3-2) and TRBJ2-5; 8 bases match TRBD1. CDR1 LGHDT and CDR2 YNNKEL come from the germline V gene (reference sequence). There are 18 residues in the CDR3. V lost 1 base and J lost 1; bases outside the gene matches: 11. CDR3 sequence: CASSQVPTGVRVQETQYF. CDR3 in DNA: TGTGCCAGCAGCCAAGTTCCGACAGGGGTAAGAGTCCAAGAGACCCAGTACTTC.

This sequence joins TRBV4-1 and TRBJ2-7; TRBD1 matches 9 bases. The CDR3 has 15 amino acids. The V segment lost 1 base and the J segment 5 bases; nucleotides outside the gene matches: 6. Germline CDR1 is MGHRA and CDR2 is YSYEKL. CDR3 residues: CASSQGDRDFNEQYF. The CDR3 region has the DNA TGCGCCAGCAGCCAAGGGGACAGGGATTTCAACGAGCAGTACTTC.

This clone was seen a few times. This sequence joins TRBV5-4 and TRBJ2-1; D is possibly TRBD1 (5 bases). Germline loops: CDR1 SGHNT, CDR2 YYREEE (reference sequence). V was shortened by 5 bases and J by 6 bases, with 15 bases between the two germline ends. The CDR3 loop spans 14 amino acids. The CDR3 is CASSYIRVGNEQFF. The DNA for the CDR3 is TGTGCCAGCAGTTATATCAGGGTAGGCAATGAGCAGTTCTTC.